The clone carrying this T cell receptor beta chain has more than one count but fewer than ten. Primed by a sample-barcoded 5' primer and a J-beta primer mix, a second PCR proceeded for about 6 to 11 cycles. TCRdb reanalysed the 5' RACE reads using MiXCR and keeps one entry per CDR3 protein. The table has about 580,000 distinct CDR3 sequences, 47% seen once. The data were taken from a study of blood T cells in healthy people across ages. The clonotype originates from a man older than 75 in good health. Sequencing input: blood.

The CDR3: CSVSDTQYF. CDR3 in DNA: TGCAGCGTTTCGGATACGCAGTATTTT. The chain joins TRBV29-1 to TRBJ2-3; D gene unclear. CDR1 is SQVTM and CDR2 is ANQGSEA in the germline V gene. V lost 5 bases and J lost 6, with 3 bases in between. The CDR3 runs to 9 residues.